The T cell receptor beta chain described here comes from a study of Ad26.COV2.S vaccination and SARS-CoV-2 variants. Concerning this clone: Its antigen is still unknown.

Study-wide results and caveats: The study found higher spike-specific TCR breadth in vaccine than placebo recipients. Placebo and vaccine recipients had non-spike TCR breadth that was similar. Considerable breadth of spike-specific CD8+ and CD4+ T cell responses has reportedly been documented following vaccination. Analyses that measured TCR breadth and depth may have underestimated total T cell responses.

Method: immunoSEQ multiplex PCR; TCRdb's copy keeps in-frame clones and lacks some. Among 300,000 to 450,000 clones listed, roughly nine tenths were seen once. This receptor was obtained from a human donor who had recovered from COVID-19. This specimen was peripheral blood, taken after recovery from COVID-19.

CDR3 sequence (DNA): TGTGCCAGCAGCGTCGGGGGAGGGGGAGTCTCCTACGAGCAGTACTTC. Amino acid sequence: CASSVGGGGVSYEQYF. The chain recombines TRBV11-2 with TRBJ2-7; possibly TRBD2 for D (7 bases). The germline CDR1 and CDR2 sequences are SGHAT and FQNNGV. V was clipped by 5 bases and J by 0 bases, with 17 bases between them. This CDR3 region has 16 residues.